What follows are 9 T cell receptor beta chains derived from one specimen sequenced in a study of blood T cell repertoires in COVID-19. The table came from immunoSEQ multiplex PCR; TCRdb's copy has only in-frame clones and leaves some out. The table lists some 66,000 clones, about nine tenths of them singletons, with about 7.3% in the top ten. The sequenced material came from peripheral blood. The receptors derive from a human donor in a cohort sampled during active COVID-19.

A few counts support this clone. The V call is TRBV11-2, the J call TRBJ2-7, with D possibly TRBD2 on 5 matching bases. This CDR3 spans 13 amino acids. Looked up from germline, CDR1 is SGHAT and CDR2 is FQNNGV. V was trimmed by 4 bases and J by 3 bases, leaving 10 bases between them. DNA of the CDR3: TGTGCCAGCAGCTGGACTGATATCTACGAGCAGTACTTC. This sequence encodes CASSWTDIYEQYF.

This chain links TRBV7-3 with TRBJ2-2; 9 nucleotides agree with TRBD1. With 6 bases clipped from V and 5 bases from J, the junction kept 1 base outside the gene matches. The CDR3 has 13 amino acids. Germline V gives CDR1 SGHTA, CDR2 FQGTGA. The CDR3 DNA follows: TGTGCCAGCAGGACAGGGGGTACCGGGGAGCTGTTTTTT. Protein sequence: CASRTGGTGELFF.

This clone has only one observation. This sequence joins TRBV7-2 and TRBJ2-1; 7 nucleotides line up with TRBD2. Germline V gene data show CDR1 as SGHTA and CDR2 as FQGNSA. Losses at the gene ends were 0 bases for V and 7 bases for J; bases not matched to a gene: 9. This CDR3 comprises 16 residues. The CDR3 sequence: CASSLAGGGVRNEQFF. The CDR3 region has the DNA TGTGCCAGCAGCTTAGCGGGGGGAGGGGTGAGGAATGAGCAGTTCTTC.

V gene TRBV24-1 combines with J gene TRBJ2-5; a possible D gene is TRBD1 (6 bases). Germline CDR1 and CDR2: KGHDR and SFDVKD. V was clipped by 6 bases and J by 2 bases, with 12 bases between them. The CDR3 contains 14 residues. Here the CDR3 reads CATSISGVQETQYF. DNA for the CDR3: TGTGCCACCAGTATATCAGGGGTTCAAGAGACCCAGTACTTC.

This chain links TRBV5-1 with TRBJ2-2; 12 nucleotides align to TRBD2. The CDR3 consists of 19 residues. Germline CDR1 is SGHRS and CDR2 is YFSETQ. After removal of 0 bases from V and 0 bases from J, the junction contained 6 bases not matched to a gene. CDR3 DNA: TGCGCCAGCAGCTTGGTCGGGACTAGCGGGTACGCGAACACCGGGGAGCTGTTTTTT. Amino acid sequence: CASSLVGTSGYANTGELFF.

This chain uses TRBV5-1 with TRBJ1-4; tentatively, D is TRBD1 (6 bases). The CDR3 sequence is 16 residues long. The germline gives CDR1 SGHRS, CDR2 YFSETQ. The V gene lost 4 bases and the J gene lost 4 bases, with 17 bases spanning the gap. CDR3 coding DNA: TGCGCCAGCAGCCCACTGGCGGACAGAAATAATGAAAAACTGTTTTTT. Translation gives CASSPLADRNNEKLFF. Looking up the rest from reference TRBV5-1 and TRBJ1-4 gives the full variable domain: KAGVTQTPRYLIKTRGQQVTLSCSPISGHRSVSWYQQTPGQGLQFLFEYFSETQRNKGNFPGRFSGRQFSNSRSEMNVSTLELGDSALYLCASSPLADRNNEKLFFGSGTQLSVL.

This sequence joins TRBV19 and TRBJ1-2, with 7 bases aligning to TRBD1. The length of the CDR3 is 14 residues. The germline V gene encodes CDR1 LNHDA and CDR2 SQIVND (reference sequence). V lost 9 bases to trimming and J lost 0 bases; unmatched junction nucleotides: 7. CDR3 loop: CASQGELTNYGYTF. DNA for the CDR3: TGTGCCAGCCAGGGGGAGTTGACTAACTATGGCTACACCTTC.

This sequence joins TRBV11-2 and TRBJ1-2; D perhaps matches TRBD1 (5 bases). CDR3 length: 15 residues. In germline, CDR1 is SGHAT, CDR2 FQNNGV. V was clipped by 2 bases and J by 5 bases, with 15 bases between them. The CDR3 DNA reads TGTGCCAGCAGCTTATCGGGTCAGGGTGGGTATGGCTACACCTTC. As protein: CASSLSGQGGYGYTF.

The chain combines TRBV7-2 with TRBJ2-4; 9 bases agree with TRBD2. J was trimmed by 3 bases and V by 5 bases; bases with no gene match: 11. CDR3 length: 17 amino acids. Germline V lookup: CDR1 SGHTA, CDR2 FQGNSA. The CDR3 bases are TGTGCCAGCAGCCCTATCTCTGGCGGGGGGGGCAAAAACATTCAGTACTTC. This codes for CASSPISGGGGKNIQYF. Variable domain in full (rest from reference TRBV7-2 and TRBJ2-4): GAGVSQSPSNKVTEKGKDVELRCDPISGHTALYWYRQSLGQGLEFLIYFQGNSAPDKSGLPSDRFSAERTGGSVSTLTIQRTQQEDSAVYLCASSPISGGGGKNIQYFGAGTRLSVL.